This T cell receptor beta chain was recorded in a study of graft-versus-host responses after intestinal transplantation (dated by TCRdb to 2020 to 2023). Background for the entire study: The transplants that recipients received were multivisceral, liver-intestinal, or isolated intestinal. The cohort enrolled about two dozen intestinal transplant recipients including one retransplant, and a few patients lacking pretransplant specimens were excluded. Anti-thymocyte globulin induction was given to all recipients, followed by maintenance tacrolimus and steroids for two to three years. Donor T cell macrochimerism was defined as a peak of at least 4% donor T cells among recipient peripheral blood mononuclear cells. Bulk TCR-beta CDR3 sequencing was used to track graft-versus-host and host-versus-graft alloreactive T cell clones in the graft, circulation and bone marrow after intestinal transplantation. Rather than being sequenced by the commercial service, samples from three later patients were sequenced in-house on an Illumina MiSeq and processed with MiXCR. Alloreactive clones were identified by sequencing pre-transplant mixed lymphocyte reaction products and comparing them with unstimulated pre-transplant donor and recipient T cells.

Libraries were constructed by the immunoSEQ multiplex PCR assay. For most patients, genomic DNA was isolated using the Qiagen DNeasy Blood and Tissue Kit and was shipped frozen to Adaptive Biotechnologies for TCR sequencing. For most patients, genomic DNA was subjected to high-throughput TCR-beta CDR3 sequencing by Adaptive Biotechnologies. Per the original workflow: TCR sequencing data were retrieved from Adaptive's ImmunoSEQ software for 18 patients, whereas three other patients were processed with MiXCR and VDJtools. To correct CD4 versus CD8 sorting errors, any sequence found in both subsets at a frequency ratio below 5:1 was removed. Because the origin of CDR3 nucleotide sequences shared between donor and recipient could not be assigned, those sequences were removed. To be classed as alloreactive, a clone needed at least 2-fold expansion over unstimulated cells and a minimum CFSE-low frequency of 0.002% (template counts) or 0.001% (read counts). Mappable clones were those detected in sequenced pre-transplant spleen, lymph node, or MLR CFSE-low populations of the donor or recipient. The cumulative frequency of alloreactive clones was calculated as a percentage of all sequences, weighted by copy number. TCRdb took over this immuneACCESS table, retaining in-frame rearrangements with V and J assigned. Such tables are incomplete; in checked studies, under half of the missing clones stem from an unresolved V gene, and the remainder is unexplained. The V and J calls and clone size are taken from that table; D and trimming were inferred from the DNA. A total of around 100,000 clones appear in this sample, just under 95% of them only once. The top ten constitute 0.95% to 1.5% of the sample.

The label giving this sample's time point can be read as: cells obtained before transplantation from donor or recipient. CD3+CD4+ and CD3+CD8+ populations were FACS-sorted from unstimulated pre-transplant donor and recipient cells taken from spleen or lymph nodes. The germline V gene gives CDR1 as MNHNS and CDR2 as SASEGT. The CDR3 numbers 15 residues from cysteine through phenylalanine. Kept here is only the CDR3 DNA, which spans 45 bases and is read in frame from base 1. The junction carries 11 bases between V and J, which are trimmed by 3 bases and 2 bases respectively. The paper as a whole reports these results and caveats: In patients with donor T cell macrochimerism, the allografts had high GvH to HvG T cell clonal ratios. Conclusions were limited by the relatively low number and heterogeneity of intestinal transplant patients. GvH clones were detected in recipient bone marrow, and some appeared earlier in ileal mucosa or blood, consistent with an intestinal mucosal origin. Early after transplant, peak levels of circulating GvH clones were associated with declines in HvG clones.

Concerning this clone itself: Its antigen remains undetermined. Per-base qualities were not stored, and no clone one base away is much larger.

The specimen comprised unstimulated CD8+ T cells sorted from spleen or lymph node cells, sampled before transplant. This receptor was identified in a human donor who was the organ donor for an intestinal transplant. Here the chain combines TRBV6-1 and TRBJ1-5; too little of a D gene remains to name it. The CDR3 amino acid sequence is: CASSDLSQGNQPQHF. At the DNA level, the sequence is TGTGCCAGCAGTGATCTTTCCCAGGGCAATCAGCCCCAGCATTTT.